A selection of T cell receptor beta chains follows, all from one sample in a study of graft-versus-host responses after intestinal transplantation. Antigens for these TCRs are unknown. Profiling relied on immunoSEQ multiplex PCR, and the TCRdb table lists in-frame clones only, not all of them. The sample carries more than 80,000 clones, roughly four fifths recorded once. Sequences were derived from unstimulated CD8+ T cells sorted from spleen or lymph node cells, sampled before intestinal transplant. These receptors came from a human donor who received an intestinal transplant. Each CDR3 is given with its conserved first and last residue. Fields, in order: V gene, clone size, J gene, D gene, CDR3 protein, CDR3 DNA. A D gene is named only where the DNA matches it firmly. Rows may omit the clone size; those that give it use once, few, many or a size class.

TRBV13	.	TRBJ2-1	.	CASSLGEAGIYNEQFF	TGTGCCAGCAGCTTAGGCGAGGCAGGGATCTACAATGAGCAGTTCTTC
TRBV4-2	.	TRBJ2-1	TRBD2	CASSQVGTSSYNEQFF	TGTGCCAGCAGCCAAGTAGGGACTAGCTCCTACAATGAGCAGTTCTTC
TRBV27	.	TRBJ2-5	.	CASSLSRPAGNPEETQYF	TGTGCCAGCAGTTTATCGCGACCGGCGGGGAACCCTGAAGAGACCCAGTACTTC
TRBV5-4	.	TRBJ2-7	TRBD1	CASSAGTGGNEQYF	TGTGCCAGCAGCGCCGGGACAGGTGGGAACGAGCAGTACTTC
TRBV4-1	.	TRBJ2-4	.	CASSQEGSEDIQYF	TGCGCCAGCAGCCAAGAGGGTAGCGAGGACATTCAGTACTTC
TRBV7-3	.	TRBJ2-5	.	CASSLRPGEGETQYF	TGTGCCAGCAGCTTAAGGCCGGGAGAAGGCGAGACCCAGTACTTC
TRBV7-9	.	TRBJ2-3	TRBD2	CASSLGAGGTNTQYF	TGTGCCAGCAGCCTAGGGGCGGGGGGCACGAATACGCAGTATTTT
TRBV6-1	.	TRBJ2-7	.	CASSEGIGPYEQYF	TGTGCCAGCAGTGAAGGAATAGGTCCCTACGAGCAGTACTTC
TRBV28	.	TRBJ2-3	TRBD2	CASSYSGSSTDTQYF	TGTGCCAGCAGTTATAGCGGGAGCAGCACAGATACGCAGTATTTT
TRBV5-1	.	TRBJ1-4	.	CASSLALTSTNEKLFF	TGCGCCAGCAGCTTGGCACTGACTTCAACTAATGAAAAACTGTTTTTT
TRBV19	.	TRBJ2-1	.	CASSKAYTYNEQFF	TGTGCCAGTAGTAAAGCATATACCTACAATGAGCAGTTCTTC
TRBV30	.	TRBJ1-2	.	CAWSDSDSLFNYGYTF	TGTGCCTGGAGTGACTCGGACTCCTTGTTTAACTATGGCTACACCTTC
TRBV5-5	.	TRBJ2-3	.	CASTVVDTQYF	TGTGCCAGCACGGTTGTAGATACGCAGTATTTT
TRBV7-9	.	TRBJ1-4	.	CASSNRQAPNEKLFF	TGTGCCAGCAGTAACCGACAGGCCCCTAATGAAAAACTGTTTTTT
TRBV11-2	.	TRBJ2-7	TRBD1	CASSLSFGQAYEQYF	TGTGCCAGCAGCTTAAGCTTCGGACAGGCCTACGAGCAGTACTTC
TRBV9	.	TRBJ1-5	.	CASSVSGAGQPQHF	TGTGCCAGCAGCGTCTCGGGTGCAGGGCAGCCCCAGCATTTT
TRBV2	few	TRBJ2-1	TRBD1	CASSPWTGGSDEQFF	TGTGCCAGCAGTCCGTGGACAGGGGGCAGCGATGAGCAGTTCTTC
TRBV5-6	.	TRBJ1-3	.	CASSFGTSGNTIYF	TGTGCCAGCAGCTTCGGGACCTCTGGAAACACCATATATTTT
TRBV29-1	.	TRBJ1-1	.	CSVEGGRNTEAFF	TGCAGCGTTGAGGGGGGTCGGAACACTGAAGCTTTCTTT
TRBV27	.	TRBJ2-3	.	CASSVRHTDTQYF	TGTGCCAGCAGCGTGAGGCACACAGATACGCAGTATTTT
TRBV5-6	.	TRBJ2-7	TRBD2	CASSLGGGYEQYF	TGTGCCAGCAGCTTGGGCGGGGGGTACGAGCAGTACTTC
TRBV9	.	TRBJ2-1	.	CASSVGGGVSNEQFF	TGTGCCAGCAGCGTAGGTGGGGGAGTTAGCAATGAGCAGTTCTTC
TRBV11-1	.	TRBJ1-3	TRBD1	CASSRDRGSGNTIYF	TGTGCCAGCAGCCGGGACAGGGGAAGTGGAAACACCATATATTTT
TRBV19	.	TRBJ1-5	.	CASSIMSGQPQHF	TGTGCCAGTAGTATAATGTCGGGGCAGCCCCAGCATTTT
TRBV7-8	.	TRBJ2-7	.	CASRQPGWGLDEQYF	TGTGCCAGCAGACAGCCAGGTTGGGGGCTTGACGAGCAGTACTTC
TRBV7-9	.	TRBJ2-1	TRBD1	CASSPRDRVINEQFF	TGTGCCAGCAGCCCCCGGGACAGGGTTATCAATGAGCAGTTCTTC
TRBV5-4	.	TRBJ1-1	.	CASSRRAGIGTEAFF	TGTGCCAGCAGCAGGCGTGCAGGGATAGGGACTGAAGCTTTCTTT
TRBV15	.	TRBJ2-7	.	CATSRDQYEQYF	TGTGCCACCAGCAGAGACCAGTATGAGCAGTACTTC
TRBV5-4	once	TRBJ2-7	TRBD2	CASSLAGGAYEQYF	TGTGCCAGCAGCTTGGCGGGAGGAGCCTACGAGCAGTACTTC
TRBV2	.	TRBJ1-5	TRBD1	CASSPSIRQGAQPQHF	TGTGCCAGCAGTCCTTCCATCCGACAGGGAGCCCAGCCCCAGCATTTT